These T cell receptor beta chains were read from a single sample in a study of T-cell reconstitution after alpha-beta-depleted transplantation in children. TCRdb recomputed calls from the PCR reads with MiXCR, one row per CDR3 protein. Of about 500,000 distinct CDR3 sequences in the sample, around a third were seen once. The sample in question was PBMCs from the stem cell graft donor, obtained from the stem cell graft. The source is a human donor who donated a stem cell graft to a child with aplastic anemia. The CDR3 runs from the conserved cysteine through the conserved F or W. The D gene is left open where the match is weak. Only part of the rows carry a size: once, few, many, or a class if the clone is expanded.

d_call	clone_size	v_call	j_call	cdr3_nt	cdr3_aa
TRBD2	few	TRBV5-1	TRBJ2-1	TGCGCCAGCAGCTTGGAACTAGCGGGAACGAGCTCCTACAATGAGCAGTTCTTC	CASSLELAGTSSYNEQFF
TRBD2	few	TRBV5-6	TRBJ2-3	TGTGCCAGCAGCTTGGTTGCGGGAGGGTCGGCAGATACGCAGTATTTT	CASSLVAGGSADTQYF
-	-	TRBV5-5	TRBJ1-1	TGTGCCAGCACCTTCGGGGCCCTAGGAGTGAACACTGAAGCTTTCTTT	CASTFGALGVNTEAFF
TRBD1	-	TRBV12-3/TRBV12-4	TRBJ2-5	TGTGCCAGCAGCGGACGACCGCCGGGACAGGGGAGGAGAGAGACCCAGTACTTC	CASSGRPPGQGRRETQYF
-	few	TRBV5-1	TRBJ1-2	TGCGCCAGCAGCTTGGAGTTAGGAACCAACTATGGCTACACCTTC	CASSLELGTNYGYTF
-	-	TRBV20-1	TRBJ2-7	TGCAGTGCTAGAGATCCCGGGGTTAGCTACGAGCAGTACTTC	CSARDPGVSYEQYF
-	-	TRBV6-6	TRBJ2-1	TGTGCCAGCATATTAGGAGGGAGTAATGAGCAGTTCTTC	CASILGGSNEQFF
-	many	TRBV20-1	TRBJ2-3	TGCAGTGCTGTTCTTCAAGCCATTAATACGCAGTATTTT	CSAVLQAINTQYF
TRBD2	-	TRBV24-1	TRBJ2-1	TGTGCCACCAGTGATTACGGGACTAGCGGGAGAGTCTCCTACAATGAGCAGTTCTTC	CATSDYGTSGRVSYNEQFF
-	-	TRBV10-2	TRBJ2-2	TGCGCCAGCAGGGCGTCCCACACCGGGGAGCTGTTTTTT	CASRASHTGELFF
-	-	TRBV18	TRBJ2-7	TGTGCCAGCTCACCACCTGACGCGTGGAGTTACGAGCAGTACTTC	CASSPPDAWSYEQYF
-	-	TRBV5-6	TRBJ2-2	TGTGCCAGCAGTCCAACACCGGCCGGGGAGCTGTTTTTT	CASSPTPAGELFF
TRBD1	-	TRBV6-5	TRBJ1-2	TGTGCCAGCAGTTTCCGGACAGGAAAATTTGGTGGCTACACCTTC	CASSFRTGKFGGYTF
-	-	TRBV5-5	TRBJ2-2	TGTGCCAGCGTCGTGGGCAGGGTCGGCGGGGAGCTGTTTTTT	CASVVGRVGGELFF
-	few	TRBV29-1	TRBJ2-3	TGCAGCGTTGATGCGGGGGCGGATACGCAGTATTTT	CSVDAGADTQYF
-	few	TRBV4-2	TRBJ2-1	TGTGCCAGCAGCCAAGAAGGTTTATTTGGTGCGGGACCGAGCGCCTACAATGAGCAGTTCTTC	CASSQEGLFGAGPSAYNEQFF
-	-	TRBV12-3/TRBV12-4	TRBJ2-5	TGTGCCAGCAGTTTAAGATGGACGGCACAAGAGACCCAGTACTTC	CASSLRWTAQETQYF
TRBD2	-	TRBV24-1	TRBJ2-4	TGTGCCACCAGCCGGGGGGGCGCGAACATTCAGTACTTC	CATSRGGANIQYF
TRBD2	-	TRBV4-3	TRBJ2-3	TGCGCCAGCAGCCAAGAACTATACAGCGGGGGGGATACGCAGTATTTT	CASSQELYSGGDTQYF
TRBD2	few	TRBV20-1	TRBJ2-1	TGCAGTGCTATCCCCTCAGCGGGAGTGGGGGGTGAGCAGTTCTTC	CSAIPSAGVGGEQFF
TRBD2	-	TRBV5-1	TRBJ2-1	TGCGCCAGCAGCAGTAGCGGGTGGCAGTTCTTC	CASSSSGWQFF
-	-	TRBV20-1	TRBJ2-5	TGCAGTGCTAGAGACAGAAGTGGGACGACCCAGTACTTC	CSARDRSGTTQYF
-	-	TRBV6-1	TRBJ2-4	TGTGCCAGCAGCCAAGTGAGGGGCAAAAACATTCAGTACTTC	CASSQVRGKNIQYF
-	once	TRBV6-1	TRBJ1-1	TGTGCCAGCAGTGAATCGGCCACCTTGAACACTGAAGCTTTCTTT	CASSESATLNTEAFF
-	-	TRBV5-1	TRBJ1-6	TGCGCCAGCAGCCATGGGACACCAAATTCACCCCTCCACTTT	CASSHGTPNSPLHF
TRBD2	few	TRBV20-1	TRBJ2-3	TGCAGTGCTAGGAGGACAGCGGGGGCAGATACGCAGTATTTT	CSARRTAGADTQYF
-	-	TRBV20-1	TRBJ2-3	TGCAGTGCTAGGGGGGGCATTGCGGGCGGGGGCACAGATACGCAGTATTTT	CSARGGIAGGGTDTQYF
TRBD2	-	TRBV5-1	TRBJ2-1	TGCGCCAGCGCGCTAGCGGGAGAGGTGTTCAATGAGCAGTTCTTC	CASALAGEVFNEQFF
TRBD1	-	TRBV30	TRBJ1-1	TGTGCCTGGAGTCCCAGACAGGGGCGAATGAACACTGAAGCTTTCTTT	CAWSPRQGRMNTEAFF
TRBD1	-	TRBV29-1	TRBJ1-1	TGCAGCCTGAGACAGGGGGGCACTGAAGCTTTCTTT	CSLRQGGTEAFF
-	-	TRBV4-2	TRBJ2-1	TGTGCCAGCAGCCCCACAGTAGCGGCAACCTACAATGAGCAGTTCTTC	CASSPTVAATYNEQFF
-	few	TRBV29-1	TRBJ1-1	TGCAGCGTTGCAGATGCCGAAGCTTTCTTT	CSVADAEAFF
-	-	TRBV9	TRBJ2-2	TGTGCCAGCAGCGTCAGGGATGGCGGGGAGCTGTTTTTT	CASSVRDGGELFF
TRBD2	-	TRBV6-6	TRBJ2-7	TGTGCCAGCAGCCCGAGGCGGGGGGACGAGCAGTACTTC	CASSPRRGDEQYF
TRBD2	few	TRBV27	TRBJ2-1	TGTGCCAGCAATTCGGGACTAGCGGGTTACAATGAGCAGTTCTTC	CASNSGLAGYNEQFF
-	-	TRBV18	TRBJ2-7	TGTGCCAGCTCACCGGCCATCTCCTACGAGCAGTACTTC	CASSPAISYEQYF
TRBD1	-	TRBV20-1	TRBJ2-1	TGCAGTGCTCCAACTACAGGGGGCGCCCAGAATAGAGATGAGCAGTTCTTC	CSAPTTGGAQNRDEQFF
-	-	TRBV7-2	TRBJ2-2	TGTGCCAGCAGCTTAGATGGACTGACCGGGGAGCTGTTTTTT	CASSLDGLTGELFF
-	-	TRBV14	TRBJ2-3	TGTGCCAGCAGCCAAGAACGTACGGGAGTGGGCCCAGATACGCAGTATTTT	CASSQERTGVGPDTQYF
-	-	TRBV11-2	TRBJ2-1	TGTGCCAGCAGCACCGAGGGGGGCTCCTACAATGAGCAGTTCTTC	CASSTEGGSYNEQFF
-	few	TRBV20-1	TRBJ2-5	TGCAGTGCTAGAACTACAGGGTACCGATACGGAGAGACCCAGTACTTC	CSARTTGYRYGETQYF
-	few	TRBV6-5	TRBJ2-5	TGTGCCAGCAGTTACATCCCCCCGGGGCTTGGAAAAGAGACCCAGTACTTC	CASSYIPPGLGKETQYF